The present T cell receptor beta chain was sequenced within a study of T cell responses to AZD1222 COVID-19 vaccine. Findings and caveats of the study: Baseline antibody screening turned up just six or seven seropositive AZD1222 recipients. Without day 14 samples, only post-peak T cell repertoires were studied.

Pooling of second doses given at about 4 or about 12 weeks was done. Germline assignment: CDR1 SGHRS and CDR2 YFSETQ. This CDR3 is 15 amino acids long. V lost 0 bases and J lost 4, with 10 bases in between. Assay used: immunoSEQ multiplex PCR; TCRdb lists only in-frame clones, some missing. The table has around 44,000 clones, about 86% seen once. Points on this clone: Its specificity is unknown.

V gene TRBV5-1 combines with J gene TRBJ2-2, with D tentatively TRBD2 (5 bases). This receptor was identified in an adult who received the AZD1222 COVID-19 vaccine. This specimen consisted of peripheral blood, obtained 28 days after the second AZD1222 dose. The CDR3 spells CASSLDRGSTGELFF. CDR3 sequence (DNA): TGCGCCAGCAGCTTGGATAGAGGGAGCACCGGGGAGCTGTTTTTT.